A selection of T cell receptor beta chains follows, all from one sample in a study of control samples from healthy donors and cancer patients. The repertoire was sequenced with immunoSEQ multiplex PCR; TCRdb's copy has only in-frame clones and lacks some. The data hold 88,000 or so clones, with around 94% observed a single time. The source material was blood. The receptors shown here come from a woman aged 18-29 years in good health. CDR3s include the opening cysteine and the closing phenylalanine or tryptophan. The order of the fields is V gene, J gene, D gene, clone size, CDR3 DNA, CDR3 protein. D genes are given only for firm matches. Clone size is given for some rows only: seen once, a few or many times, or a class if the clone is expanded.

v_call: TRBV6-5; j_call: TRBJ1-6; d_call: -; clone_size: few; cdr3_nt: TGTGCCGCCCGGGCGGGCCGTAATAATTCACCCCTCCACTTT; cdr3_aa: CAARAGRNNSPLHF
v_call: TRBV2; j_call: TRBJ2-7; d_call: -; clone_size: -; cdr3_nt: TGTGCCAGCACATGGGGGGGACAGGCCTACGAGCAGTACTTC; cdr3_aa: CASTWGGQAYEQYF
v_call: TRBV27; j_call: TRBJ2-7; d_call: TRBD1; clone_size: -; cdr3_nt: TGTGCCAGCAGTTTAGACAGGGCCTACGAGCAGTACTTC; cdr3_aa: CASSLDRAYEQYF
v_call: TRBV6-5; j_call: TRBJ2-1; d_call: -; clone_size: -; cdr3_nt: TGTGCCAGCAGTTATTGGAGCGGGCGCCCAAAGAATGAGCAGTTCTTC; cdr3_aa: CASSYWSGRPKNEQFF
v_call: TRBV9; j_call: TRBJ2-1; d_call: -; clone_size: -; cdr3_nt: TGTGCCAGCAGCGCATTCCGGGAGATGAATGAGCAGTTCTTC; cdr3_aa: CASSAFREMNEQFF
v_call: TRBV28; j_call: TRBJ2-7; d_call: -; clone_size: -; cdr3_nt: TGTGCCAGCAGTTTACCAGGGTGGCCCTACGAGCAGTACTTC; cdr3_aa: CASSLPGWPYEQYF
v_call: TRBV10-3; j_call: TRBJ1-4; d_call: -; clone_size: -; cdr3_nt: TGTGCCATCAGTGAACGGTCGAATGAAAAACTGTTTTTT; cdr3_aa: CAISERSNEKLFF
v_call: TRBV6-1; j_call: TRBJ2-2; d_call: TRBD2; clone_size: once; cdr3_nt: TGTGCCAGCAGTGAAGTAGCGGGCGGGGAGCTGTTTTTT; cdr3_aa: CASSEVAGGELFF
v_call: TRBV4-3; j_call: TRBJ2-5; d_call: -; clone_size: -; cdr3_nt: TGCGCCAGCAGCCAAGATTGGAGGAGGGGCCTCGAGACCCAGTACTTC; cdr3_aa: CASSQDWRRGLETQYF
v_call: TRBV5-1; j_call: TRBJ2-7; d_call: TRBD1; clone_size: -; cdr3_nt: TGCGCCAGCAGCTTGACCGGGACAGGGGCCTACGAGCAGTACTTC; cdr3_aa: CASSLTGTGAYEQYF
v_call: TRBV6-1; j_call: TRBJ2-5; d_call: TRBD2; clone_size: once; cdr3_nt: TGTGCCAGCAGTGAAGCAGCGGGGGGGCCAGAGACCCAGTACTTC; cdr3_aa: CASSEAAGGPETQYF
v_call: TRBV6-2/TRBV6-3; j_call: TRBJ2-1; d_call: -; clone_size: once; cdr3_nt: TGTGCCAGCAGCCGGGACTCCTACAATGAGCAGTTCTTC; cdr3_aa: CASSRDSYNEQFF
v_call: TRBV4-1; j_call: TRBJ2-1; d_call: -; clone_size: once; cdr3_nt: TGCGCCAGCAGCCAAGAATCCCCCAATGAGCAGTTCTTC; cdr3_aa: CASSQESPNEQFF
v_call: TRBV3-1/TRBV3-2; j_call: TRBJ2-5; d_call: -; clone_size: -; cdr3_nt: TGTGCCAGCAGGGAACTAGCCTCCACGCATCGGACCCAGTACTTC; cdr3_aa: CASRELASTHRTQYF
v_call: TRBV28; j_call: TRBJ1-1; d_call: -; clone_size: -; cdr3_nt: TGTGCCAGCAGTTTATACGGTGGATTCACTGAAGCTTTCTTT; cdr3_aa: CASSLYGGFTEAFF
v_call: TRBV18; j_call: TRBJ2-5; d_call: -; clone_size: -; cdr3_nt: TGTGCCAGCTCACCACCGTCATGGGACCCCGCCGGACGGACCCAGTACTTC; cdr3_aa: CASSPPSWDPAGRTQYF
v_call: TRBV7-9; j_call: TRBJ2-1; d_call: TRBD2; clone_size: -; cdr3_nt: TGTGCCAGCAGCGGGGCGGGAGGCGATGAGCAGTTCTTC; cdr3_aa: CASSGAGGDEQFF
v_call: TRBV2; j_call: TRBJ1-2; d_call: TRBD1; clone_size: -; cdr3_nt: TGTGCCAGCAGCGTGGGACAGGGTGATGGCTACACCTTC; cdr3_aa: CASSVGQGDGYTF
v_call: TRBV19; j_call: TRBJ1-5; d_call: TRBD1; clone_size: -; cdr3_nt: TGTGCCAGTAGGGGACAGGGGTATCAGCCCCAGCATTTT; cdr3_aa: CASRGQGYQPQHF
v_call: TRBV7-2; j_call: TRBJ1-5; d_call: -; clone_size: -; cdr3_nt: TGTGCCAGCAGCTTAGCGACCAGGATGAATCAGCCCCAGCATTTT; cdr3_aa: CASSLATRMNQPQHF
v_call: TRBV7-6; j_call: TRBJ2-1; d_call: TRBD2; clone_size: -; cdr3_nt: TGTGCCAGCAGCCTCGGGACTAGCGGGGGGAAGGAGCAGTTCTTC; cdr3_aa: CASSLGTSGGKEQFF
v_call: TRBV2; j_call: TRBJ1-3; d_call: -; clone_size: once; cdr3_nt: TGTGCCAGCAGTGCTGACCGGAGCTCTGGAAACACCATATATTTT; cdr3_aa: CASSADRSSGNTIYF
v_call: TRBV7-3; j_call: TRBJ2-5; d_call: TRBD2; clone_size: -; cdr3_nt: TGTGCCAGCAGTCAGGGACTAGCGGGGGCAAAAGAGACCCAGTACTTC; cdr3_aa: CASSQGLAGAKETQYF
v_call: TRBV9; j_call: TRBJ2-1; d_call: TRBD1; clone_size: -; cdr3_nt: TGTGCCAGCAGCGTTATGGGGACAGACTACAATGAGCAGTTCTTC; cdr3_aa: CASSVMGTDYNEQFF
v_call: TRBV20-1; j_call: TRBJ2-5; d_call: -; clone_size: -; cdr3_nt: TGCAGTGCTAGTCTTTTAATTGTAGGGGCGCGGAAAGAGACCCAGTACTTC; cdr3_aa: CSASLLIVGARKETQYF
v_call: TRBV6-4; j_call: TRBJ2-3; d_call: TRBD2; clone_size: -; cdr3_nt: TGTGCCAGCAGTGAGGGCGGGGGGCCAGATACGCAGTATTTT; cdr3_aa: CASSEGGGPDTQYF
v_call: TRBV6-5; j_call: TRBJ2-7; d_call: -; clone_size: -; cdr3_nt: TGTGCCAGCAGACAAGGAGGGTTACAGGGTTACGAGCAGTACTTC; cdr3_aa: CASRQGGLQGYEQYF
v_call: TRBV19; j_call: TRBJ2-1; d_call: -; clone_size: once; cdr3_nt: TGTGCCAGTAGTATACAGGGGAGTGGCAATGAGCAGTTCTTC; cdr3_aa: CASSIQGSGNEQFF
v_call: TRBV7-2; j_call: TRBJ2-7; d_call: TRBD1; clone_size: -; cdr3_nt: TGTGCCAGCAGCTTAGCTCCGGGACAGGGGAGCTACGAGCAGTACTTC; cdr3_aa: CASSLAPGQGSYEQYF